These 15 T cell receptor beta chains came from one sample sequenced in a study of OX40 agonist ivuxolimab in advanced cancers. Sequencing was performed with immunoSEQ multiplex PCR; in TCRdb, only in-frame clones are kept and a portion is missing. The sample gives about 70,000 clones, 86% of which show up once; 2.8% is in the top ten. The sample here was CD4+ or CD8+ T cells sorted from blood, taken in a trial of the OX40 agonist ivuxolimab. These receptors were collected from an adult with an advanced solid tumor such as melanoma, head and neck, liver or kidney cancer.

The chain uses TRBV19 and TRBJ1-4; a possible D gene is TRBD1 (5 bases). The CDR3 covers 11 residues. The V gene's germline CDR1 is LNHDA and CDR2 SQIVND (reference sequence). The CDR3 region is CATETGEKLFF. Written as DNA, the CDR3 is TGTGCGACAGAGACGGGTGAAAAACTGTTTTTT.

This chain connects TRBV5-4 to TRBJ1-2, with 8 nucleotides matching TRBD1. The J segment lost 4 bases and the V segment lost 4 bases, leaving 6 bases of the junction unmatched. CDR3 length equals 14 residues. The germline V gene encodes CDR1 SGHNT and CDR2 YYREEE (reference sequence). The CDR3 protein is CASSTGQGGYGYTF. CDR3 sequence (DNA): TGTGCCAGCAGCACCGGACAGGGTGGCTATGGCTACACCTTC.

This clone was counted a single time. This sequence joins TRBV7-2 and TRBJ1-2; 9 positions agree with TRBD1. The CDR3 loop spans 15 amino acids. Per the germline V gene, CDR1 is SGHTA and CDR2 is FQGNSA. The V gene end was trimmed by 5 bases and the J gene end by 5 bases; junction bases not matched to a gene: 9. The CDR3 sequence is CASSTSGTGYYGYTF. For the CDR3, the DNA is TGTGCCAGCAGCACTTCCGGGACAGGGTATTATGGCTACACCTTC.

The rearrangement joins TRBV30 to TRBJ1-1; 7 bases fit TRBD1. The CDR3 consists of 13 residues. The germline V gene has CDR1 GTSNPN and CDR2 SVGIG (reference sequence). V was pared by 1 base and J by 4 bases, with 3 bases of the junction left unmatched. The CDR3 reads CAWSGQGPTEAFF. In DNA, the CDR3 is TGTGCCTGGAGTGGACAGGGTCCCACTGAAGCTTTCTTT.

The CDR3 loop is CASSLWRANYGYTF. DNA of the CDR3: TGTGCCAGCAGCTTGTGGAGGGCTAACTATGGCTACACCTTC. The gene calls are TRBV5-4 and TRBJ1-2, with no clear D. CDR3 length equals 14 residues. V was shortened by 1 base and J by 0 bases, with 7 bases between the two germline ends. From germline, CDR1 is SGHNT and CDR2 YYREEE (reference sequence).

The chain is built from TRBV4-1 and TRBJ2-1; D gene unclear. Germline lookup yields CDR1 MGHRA and CDR2 YSYEKL. Trimming pared 2 bases from V and 2 bases from J, leaving 7 bases between. The CDR3 extends over 14 amino acids. The CDR3 sequence is CASSQSRTYNEQFF. The CDR3 DNA reads as TGCGCCAGCAGCCAATCTAGAACCTACAATGAGCAGTTCTTC.

The chain carries TRBV11-2 and TRBJ1-2, with D perhaps matching TRBD1 (5 bases). This CDR3 region has 15 residues. The germline V gene has CDR1 SGHAT and CDR2 FQNNGV. V dropped 2 bases and J dropped 13 bases, with 23 bases sitting between them. In nucleotides, the CDR3 is TGTGCCAGCAGCTTAATCAAAAGGCAGGGCCCCGCTACCACCTTC. This encodes CASSLIKRQGPATTF.

The genes are TRBV18 and TRBJ1-1; tentatively, D is TRBD1 (5 bases). V lost 0 bases to trimming and J lost 10 bases, with 18 bases between them. Per the germline V gene, CDR1 is KGHSH and CDR2 is LQKENI. There are 15 residues in the CDR3. The CDR3 reads CASSPPMLSGTGAFF. As DNA, the CDR3 is TGTGCCAGCTCACCACCAATGCTGAGCGGGACGGGAGCTTTCTTT.

This sequence joins TRBV30 and TRBJ2-6; D not certain. From germline, CDR1 is GTSNPN and CDR2 SVGIG (reference sequence). Trimming took off 0 bases at V and 0 bases at J, with 6 bases between the two ends. The CDR3 spans 15 residues. CDR3 region: CAWSVLNSGANVLTF. CDR3 DNA: TGTGCCTGGAGTGTACTCAACTCTGGGGCCAACGTCCTGACTTTC.

The chain employs TRBV6-6 and TRBJ1-1; D is unresolved. The CDR3 is made up of 15 amino acids. V shed 0 bases and J shed 1 base, with 9 bases lying between them. Germline V CDR1 and CDR2: MNHNY, SVGAGI (reference sequence). The CDR3 DNA sequence: TGTGCCAGCAGTTACTCAGCATCGGGGAACACTGAAGCTTTCTTT. This sequence encodes CASSYSASGNTEAFF.

V is TRBV19 and J is TRBJ1-4, with D unclear. The CDR3 extends over 15 amino acids. V lost 7 bases, J lost 7 bases, and 19 bases lay in between. CDR1 and CDR2 (germline): LNHDA, SQIVND (reference sequence). As DNA, the CDR3 is TGTGCCAGTAACCGCGGCCGGGCGAGTTCTGAAAAACTGTTTTTT. It specifies CASNRGRASSEKLFF.

V and J are TRBV5-1 and TRBJ2-7; TRBD1 agrees at 11 bases. The CDR3 length is 14 residues. The germline CDR1 and CDR2 sequences are SGHRS and YFSETQ. The V gene end was trimmed by 3 bases and the J gene end by 5 bases; junction bases not matched to a gene: 4. CDR3 in amino acids: CASSSRTGGDEQYF. The CDR3 DNA follows: TGCGCCAGCAGCTCTCGGACAGGGGGCGACGAGCAGTACTTC. Full variable domain (outside the CDR3, taken from reference TRBV5-1 and TRBJ2-7): KAGVTQTPRYLIKTRGQQVTLSCSPISGHRSVSWYQQTPGQGLQFLFEYFSETQRNKGNFPGRFSGRQFSNSRSEMNVSTLELGDSALYLCASSSRTGGDEQYFGPGTRLTVT.

The chain combines TRBV5-6 with TRBJ1-2; tentatively, D is TRBD1 (5 bases). V was trimmed by 5 bases and J by 7 bases, leaving 12 bases between them. From germline, CDR1 is SGHDT and CDR2 YYEEEE. This CDR3 region has 12 residues. The DNA of the CDR3 is TGTGCCAGCAGGACGGGGCTGGGTGGCTACACCTTC. Its translation is CASRTGLGGYTF. Complete variable domain (other parts from reference TRBV5-6 and TRBJ1-2): DAGVTQSPTHLIKTRGQQVTLRCSPKSGHDTVSWYQQALGQGPQFIFQYYEEEERQRGNFPDRFSGHQFPNYSSELNVNALLLGDSALYLCASRTGLGGYTFGSGTRLTVV.

This clone was recorded only once. The chain employs TRBV11-1 and TRBJ2-5; D ambiguous. This CDR3 is 13 amino acids long. CDR1 is SGHAT and CDR2 is FQDESV in the germline V gene (reference sequence). V lost 3 bases to trimming and J lost 4 bases, with 9 bases between them. In DNA form, the CDR3 reads TGTGCCAGCAGCTTGGCTCCAGGAGAGACCCAGTACTTC. Its translation is CASSLAPGETQYF.

The V and J genes are TRBV30 and TRBJ2-5; D might be TRBD1 (5 bases). The V and J ends lost 0 bases and 5 bases respectively, with 10 bases between them. CDR3 length: 13 amino acids. Per the germline V gene, CDR1 is GTSNPN and CDR2 is SVGIG (reference sequence). In DNA, the CDR3 is TGTGCCTGGAGTGTAAAGGGGTTGGAGACCCAGTACTTC. Its translation: CAWSVKGLETQYF.